Listed here are 26 T cell receptor beta chains from one sample, sequenced in a study of shared clonotypes between healthy human individuals. Repertoires were generated with immunoSEQ multiplex PCR, while TCRdb's copy carries only in-frame clones and drops some. The repertoire includes over 750,000 clones, about 97% of them detected once, and less than 0.25% sits in the top ten. Selected positively for CCR7 and CD45RO-negative, naive CD8 cells excluded terminally differentiated effector memory CD45RA+ cells. The specimen sequenced was naive CD8+ T cells sorted from blood. Source of these receptors: a man aged 25-45 years in good health.

This clone was counted a single time. Different DNA sequences within this sample yield the same CDR3. CDR3 loop: CASSLDSYEQYF. The CDR3 DNA reads as TGTGCCAGCAGCTTAGACAGCTACGAGCAGTACTTC. The chain recombines TRBV13 with TRBJ2-7; no firm D call. V dropped 1 base and J dropped 3 bases, with 4 bases sitting between them. Germline values: CDR1 PRHDT, CDR2 FYEKMQ (reference sequence). The CDR3 spans 12 residues.

The chain couples TRBV4-3 to TRBJ2-7; TRBD1 or TRBD2 may be the D gene (5 bases each). Germline V gene data show CDR1 as LGHNA and CDR2 as YSLEER. V was trimmed by 0 bases and J by 0 bases, leaving 9 bases between them. The CDR3 runs to 15 residues. CDR3 sequence (DNA): TGCGCCAGCAGCCAAGAACCAGGGAGCTCCTACGAGCAGTACTTC. It codes for CASSQEPGSSYEQYF.

The rearrangement uses TRBV11-2 and TRBJ2-7; TRBD2 matches 15 bases. The length of the CDR3 is 17 residues. Germline loops: CDR1 SGHAT, CDR2 FQNNGV. After removal of 5 bases from V and 3 bases from J, the junction contained 8 bases not matched to a gene. The CDR3 region is CASSPSPGLAGGYEQYF. The CDR3 DNA sequence: TGTGCCAGCAGCCCATCGCCGGGACTAGCGGGAGGCTACGAGCAGTACTTC.

The rearrangement links TRBV6-5 to TRBJ1-2, with TRBD1 as a possible D gene (6 bases). Trimming shortened V by 0 bases and J by 6 bases, and 14 bases separated the two germline ends. The germline V gene has CDR1 MNHEY and CDR2 SVGAGI. The CDR3 totals 15 residues. The CDR3 reads CASSYSNWGGNGYTF. The CDR3 DNA follows: TGTGCCAGCAGTTACTCGAATTGGGGGGGCAATGGCTACACCTTC.

J is TRBJ2-7 and V is TRBV5-1, with D perhaps matching TRBD1 (5 bases). Trimming stripped 3 bases from V and 3 bases from J, with 25 bases between. Germline CDR1 reads SGHRS; CDR2 reads YFSETQ. The CDR3 runs to 18 residues. CDR3 DNA sequence: TGCGCCAGCAGCTCGCCCCTAGGCCAGGGCCATTTTAGCTACGAGCAGTACTTC. Translating it yields CASSSPLGQGHFSYEQYF.

V and J are TRBV19 and TRBJ1-5, with D hard to call. Trimming stripped 1 base from V and 7 bases from J, with 5 bases between. The germline gives CDR1 LNHDA, CDR2 SQIVND (reference sequence). CDR3 size: 12 residues. In DNA form, the CDR3 reads TGTGCCAGTAGTATAGTAGGGCAGCCCCAGCATTTT. Protein: CASSIVGQPQHF.

This clone has a single count. The chain is built from TRBV29-1 and TRBJ2-1; 8 positions match TRBD1. The CDR3 contains 15 residues. The germline V gene encodes CDR1 SQVTM and CDR2 ANQGSEA. V shed 1 base, J shed 3 bases, and the junction held 5 bases outside the gene matches. This CDR3 reads CSVEGTGGYYNEQFF. The CDR3 DNA sequence: TGCAGCGTTGAAGGTACAGGGGGATACTACAATGAGCAGTTCTTC.

The chain couples TRBV29-1 to TRBJ2-2; D unresolved. CDR3 length equals 14 residues. The V gene's germline CDR1 is SQVTM and CDR2 ANQGSEA. Deletions cut 4 bases from V and 0 bases from J, with 9 bases between. CDR3 region: CSVGSETNTGELFF. As DNA, the CDR3 is TGCAGCGTTGGGTCGGAAACGAACACCGGGGAGCTGTTTTTT.

V gene TRBV7-6 combines with J gene TRBJ2-1; either TRBD1 or TRBD2 may supply D (5 bases each). Germline V CDR1 and CDR2: SGHVS, FNYEAQ. The CDR3 contains 16 residues. V shed 5 bases and J shed 0 bases, with 14 bases lying between them. The DNA of the CDR3 is TGTGCCAGCAGCCCTCAAAATGGGGGCTCCTACAATGAGCAGTTCTTC. Translating gives CASSPQNGGSYNEQFF.

The chain links TRBV10-3 to TRBJ2-7, with a weak D call TRBD1 (5 bases). V lost 3 bases and J 1 base, leaving 10 bases between the germline ends. The CDR3 has 14 residues. Germline CDR1 is ENHRY and CDR2 is SYGVKD. The CDR3 sequence is CAISDSDTSYEQYF. CDR3 DNA sequence: TGTGCCATCAGTGATTCGGACACGTCCTACGAGCAGTACTTC.

The rearrangement links TRBV7-9 to TRBJ1-2; D is unclear. V was pared by 1 base and J by 2 bases, with 8 bases between. Germline lookup yields CDR1 SEHNR and CDR2 FQNEAQ (reference sequence). CDR3 length: 14 amino acids. The CDR3 bases are TGTGCCAGCAGCTTAGGGATCAGAAACTATGGCTACACCTTC. Translated: CASSLGIRNYGYTF.

This chain uses TRBV19 with TRBJ2-7; D may be TRBD2 (6 bases). CDR3 length: 14 residues. Germline assignment: CDR1 LNHDA and CDR2 SQIVND (reference sequence). The germline V and J ends were trimmed by 2 bases and 2 bases, with 10 bases remaining between them. CDR3 sequence reads: CASSITGVTYEQYF. The CDR3 bases are TGTGCCAGTAGTATAACGGGAGTCACCTACGAGCAGTACTTC.

In the case of this clone: Other DNA variants within this sample encode the same CDR3. The chain couples TRBV4-3 to TRBJ1-4, with 7 bases lining up with TRBD1. Losses at the gene ends were 2 bases for V and 5 bases for J; bases not matched to a gene: 5. The V gene's germline CDR1 is LGHNA and CDR2 YSLEER. The CDR3 extends over 15 amino acids. The CDR3 is CASSQTTGRNEKLFF. The CDR3 DNA follows: TGCGCCAGCAGCCAAACGACAGGGAGAAATGAAAAACTGTTTTTT.

The chain uses TRBV19 and TRBJ2-7; TRBD1 agrees at 7 bases. Germline loops: CDR1 LNHDA, CDR2 SQIVND (reference sequence). This CDR3 spans 15 amino acids. V shed 3 bases and J 0 bases; nucleotides not matched to a gene: 5. The CDR3 bases are TGTGCCAGTAGTATTCGGGACAGTAGCTCCTACGAGCAGTACTTC. It yields the protein CASSIRDSSSYEQYF.

The chain has TRBV27 and TRBJ2-2, with 10 bases aligning to TRBD2. Per germline, CDR1 MNHEY and CDR2 SMNVEV (reference sequence). The CDR3 contains 19 residues. J was trimmed by 0 bases and V by 7 bases; bases with no gene match: 14. In DNA, the CDR3 is TGTGCCAGCACCAATCACCCCGGGACTAGCGAGACGAACACCGGGGAGCTGTTTTTT. This sequence encodes CASTNHPGTSETNTGELFF.

The J gene is TRBJ2-7, the V gene TRBV4-2; D perhaps matches TRBD2 (7 bases). The CDR3 spans 14 residues. V gave up 4 bases and J gave up 3 bases, with 13 bases separating them. Germline V gene lookup returns CDR1 LGHNA and CDR2 YNFKEQ. In DNA form, the CDR3 reads TGTGCCAGCAGCCCGGGGGCTAGCGGCTACGAGCAGTACTTC. Encoded protein: CASSPGASGYEQYF.

The V call is TRBV7-3, the J call TRBJ2-1; D remains ambiguous. CDR3 length: 13 residues. Germline loops: CDR1 SGHTA, CDR2 FQGTGA. V lost 0 bases and J lost 9, with 9 bases in between. The DNA for the CDR3 is TGTGCCAGCAGCTTAACTGTTCGATCTGAGCAGTTCTTC. It is translated as CASSLTVRSEQFF.

The V call is TRBV9, the J call TRBJ2-5; 10 bases fit TRBD1. Germline V CDR1 and CDR2: SGDLS, YYNGEE. V lost 7 bases, J lost 5 bases, and 8 bases stayed unmatched. The CDR3 has 14 amino acids. CDR3 in DNA: TGTGCCAGCGGGGGACAGGGGTCAGGGGAGACCCAGTACTTC. The encoded protein is CASGGQGSGETQYF.

The chain links TRBV2 to TRBJ1-3; D unclear. The CDR3 contains 12 residues. V was trimmed by 3 bases and J by 4 bases, leaving 4 bases between them. Germline lookup yields CDR1 SNHLY and CDR2 FYNNEI. The CDR3 protein is CASSDWGNTIYF. DNA for the CDR3: TGTGCCAGCAGTGATTGGGGAAACACCATATATTTT.

The rearrangement uses TRBV13 and TRBJ2-1; 9 bases line up with TRBD2. This CDR3 has 14 amino acids. V shed 5 bases and J 9 bases; nucleotides not matched to a gene: 8. Germline CDR1 reads PRHDT; CDR2 reads FYEKMQ (reference sequence). This CDR3 reads CASSPGLALGEQFF. In DNA form, the CDR3 reads TGTGCCAGCAGCCCGGGACTAGCCTTAGGTGAGCAGTTCTTC.

The chain uses TRBV15 and TRBJ1-2, with D possibly being TRBD1 (5 bases). The germline gives CDR1 LNHNV, CDR2 YYDKDF (reference sequence). The V end was cut by 0 bases, the J end by 0 bases, with 8 bases between. The CDR3 loop spans 15 amino acids. This CDR3 reads CATSRDTGSNYGYTF. DNA for the CDR3: TGTGCCACCAGCAGAGATACAGGTTCTAACTATGGCTACACCTTC.

The genes are TRBV7-9 and TRBJ2-7; the D is unclear. V lost 6 bases, J lost 5 bases, and 17 bases lay in between. The CDR3 covers 14 residues. CDR1 is SEHNR, CDR2 FQNEAQ, per germline (reference sequence). As DNA, the CDR3 is TGTGCCAGCAGACCCACGACGGTACGAGACGAGCAGTACTTC. Translated, it gives CASRPTTVRDEQYF. The full variable domain, its missing parts supplied by reference TRBV7-9 and TRBJ2-7, is DTGVSQNPRHKITKRGQNVTFRCDPISEHNRLYWYRQTLGQGPEFLTYFQNEAQLEKSRLLSDRFSAERPKGSFSTLEIQRTEQGDSAMYLCASRPTTVRDEQYFGPGTRLTVT.

The genes are TRBV6-1 and TRBJ2-3; 8 nucleotides match TRBD1. The CDR3 contains 17 residues. Trimming cost V 2 bases and J 6 bases; bases outside gene matches: 13. Germline V CDR1 and CDR2: MNHNS, SASEGT. The CDR3 spells CASSERGQAVPSDTQYF. The CDR3 nucleotides are TGTGCCAGCAGTGAAAGGGGACAGGCCGTTCCCTCCGATACGCAGTATTTT.

The J gene is TRBJ2-3, the V gene TRBV10-2; TRBD1 is a possible D gene (6 bases). The CDR3 covers 15 residues. The germline CDR1 and CDR2 sequences are WSHSY and SAAADI. Between the trimmed V and J ends, which lost 7 bases and 0 bases, there was a span of 14 bases. The CDR3 nucleotides are TGCGCCAGCACCCTGACAGGATCTAGCACAGATACGCAGTATTTT. This gives the protein CASTLTGSSTDTQYF.

This clone has just one count. The chain joins TRBV28 to TRBJ2-3; TRBD2 might be the D (6 bases). Germline values: CDR1 MDHEN, CDR2 SYDVKM. Trimming removed 3 bases at V and 0 bases at J, with 16 bases between. The CDR3 consists of 17 residues. DNA of the CDR3: TGTGCCAGCAGTTTTACGGGAGTCCGCCCTAGCACAGATACGCAGTATTTT. As protein: CASSFTGVRPSTDTQYF.

The chain recombines TRBV9 with TRBJ2-6; D gene ambiguous. V shed 7 bases and J shed 3 bases, with 5 bases lying between them. The CDR3 has 12 residues. Looked up from germline, CDR1 is SGDLS and CDR2 is YYNGEE. The CDR3 here is CASQNGANVLTF. CDR3 DNA sequence: TGTGCCAGCCAGAATGGGGCCAACGTCCTGACTTTC.